This record looks at one T cell receptor beta chain sequence and its context. Its antigen is unknown. These data belong to a study of cytomegalovirus exposure and HLA in healthy donors. Overall study results and limits: Most TCR sequences showed up rarely, but some public TCRs showed up in many donors. In the approximately 120 validation repertoires, a later analysis found that first-cohort TCR clusters tended to co-occur.

The repertoire was sequenced with immunoSEQ multiplex PCR; TCRdb's copy has only in-frame clones and lacks some. The table records fewer than 200,000 clones, about 83% of them present only once. The origin of this receptor is a woman in her twenties or thirties in good health and CMV-seronegative. Sequenced sample: PBMCs.

The CDR3 loop reads CASSVSGELFF. Here the CDR3 DNA reads TGCGCCAGCAGTGTGAGCGGGGAGCTGTTTTTT. The rearrangement joins TRBV10-2 to TRBJ2-2, with D unclear. The V gene's germline CDR1 is WSHSY and CDR2 SAAADI. V was pared by 4 bases and J by 7 bases, with 4 bases between. The CDR3 is 11 residues long.